These T cell receptor beta chains were read from a single sample in a study of CD4 T cells in relation to SARS-CoV-2 and coronaviruses. Only in-frame clones appear in the TCRdb table, and some are missing; sequencing was by immunoSEQ multiplex PCR. The sample shows approximately 36,000 clones, about 80% of them seen only once. No antigen has been identified for these receptors. Specimen: naive CD4+ T cells from PBMCs, cultured in vitro. These TCRs come from an adult with COVID-19. The CDR3 runs from the conserved cysteine through the conserved F or W. A D gene is named only where the DNA matches it firmly. Clone size, where shown, is once, few, many, or a class for clones that have expanded.

CDR3 DNA: TGCAGTGCTAGTGCTGCGGGTTACTCCTACGAGCAGTACTTC
CDR3 protein: CSASAAGYSYEQYF
clone size: NA
D gene: NA
CDR3 length: 14
V gene: TRBV20-1
J gene: TRBJ2-7

CDR3 DNA: TGTGCCAGCAGCTTAGAACTAGCGGGGGACAATGAGCAGTTCTTC
CDR3 protein: CASSLELAGDNEQFF
clone size: NA
D gene: TRBD2
CDR3 length: 15
V gene: TRBV7-6
J gene: TRBJ2-1

CDR3 DNA: TGCGCCAGCAGCCTGACTAGCGGATACCTCGGGGAGCTGTTTTTT
CDR3 protein: CASSLTSGYLGELFF
clone size: NA
D gene: TRBD2
CDR3 length: 15
V gene: TRBV5-1
J gene: TRBJ2-2

CDR3 DNA: TGCGCCAGCAGCCGGACTAGCGGCCGCAAGGATACGCAGTATTTT
CDR3 protein: CASSRTSGRKDTQYF
clone size: NA
D gene: TRBD2
CDR3 length: 15
V gene: TRBV5-1
J gene: TRBJ2-3

CDR3 DNA: TGTGCCACCAGCAGAGATAAGGTGTTAGCAGGGAAGCAGTTCTTC
CDR3 protein: CATSRDKVLAGKQFF
clone size: NA
D gene: NA
CDR3 length: 15
V gene: TRBV15
J gene: TRBJ2-1

CDR3 DNA: TGTGCCAGCAGTTATAGGTTCCGTGATACGCAGTATTTT
CDR3 protein: CASSYRFRDTQYF
clone size: NA
D gene: NA
CDR3 length: 13
V gene: TRBV6-5
J gene: TRBJ2-3

CDR3 DNA: TGTGCCAGCAGTTACTCGGGCAGGGAAGGCTCTGGGGCCAACGTCCTGACTTTC
CDR3 protein: CASSYSGREGSGANVLTF
clone size: NA
D gene: NA
CDR3 length: 18
V gene: TRBV6-2/TRBV6-3
J gene: TRBJ2-6

CDR3 DNA: TGTGCCAGCAGCCAAGTGTTTGTACGAACTAGCGGTTCCGGGGACGAGCAGTACTTC
CDR3 protein: CASSQVFVRTSGSGDEQYF
clone size: NA
D gene: TRBD2
CDR3 length: 19
V gene: TRBV4-2
J gene: TRBJ2-7

CDR3 DNA: TGTGCGGGCGGGGGTAGCAATCAGCCCCAGCATTTT
CDR3 protein: CAGGGSNQPQHF
clone size: NA
D gene: NA
CDR3 length: 12
V gene: TRBV28
J gene: TRBJ1-5

CDR3 DNA: TGTGCCAGCCGAACGGGACAGGGGGCGAATGAGCAGTTCTTC
CDR3 protein: CASRTGQGANEQFF
clone size: once
D gene: TRBD1
CDR3 length: 14
V gene: TRBV19
J gene: TRBJ2-1

CDR3 DNA: TGTGCCAGCATGGGACTAGCGGGAGAAATCGGGGAGCTGTTTTTT
CDR3 protein: CASMGLAGEIGELFF
clone size: NA
D gene: TRBD2
CDR3 length: 15
V gene: TRBV6-5
J gene: TRBJ2-2

CDR3 DNA: TGCGCCAGCAGCTTGGAGGAGGCTAGCACAGATACGCAGTATTTT
CDR3 protein: CASSLEEASTDTQYF
clone size: NA
D gene: NA
CDR3 length: 15
V gene: TRBV5-1
J gene: TRBJ2-3

CDR3 DNA: TGTGCCAGCAGTCGGGGACAGGGAAGCGCTGGGGCCAACGTCCTGACTTTC
CDR3 protein: CASSRGQGSAGANVLTF
clone size: NA
D gene: TRBD1
CDR3 length: 17
V gene: TRBV28
J gene: TRBJ2-6

CDR3 DNA: TGCGCCAGCAGTGAGGGGGCTAGCGACACCGGGGAGCTGTTTTTT
CDR3 protein: CASSEGASDTGELFF
clone size: medium-sized
D gene: NA
CDR3 length: 15
V gene: TRBV10-1
J gene: TRBJ2-2

CDR3 DNA: TGCGCCAGCAGCCCAGAAGGGTTCTTGAACACTGAAGCTTTCTTT
CDR3 protein: CASSPEGFLNTEAFF
clone size: once
D gene: NA
CDR3 length: 15
V gene: TRBV5-1
J gene: TRBJ1-1

CDR3 DNA: TGTGCCAGCAGTTATAGCGGGAGGTCCTACGAGCAGTACTTC
CDR3 protein: CASSYSGRSYEQYF
clone size: NA
D gene: TRBD2
CDR3 length: 14
V gene: TRBV6-6
J gene: TRBJ2-7

CDR3 DNA: TGCGCCAGCAGAGACAGGGGATGGGAAGAGACCCAGTACTTC
CDR3 protein: CASRDRGWEETQYF
clone size: NA
D gene: TRBD1
CDR3 length: 14
V gene: TRBV10-2
J gene: TRBJ2-5

CDR3 DNA: TGTGCCAGCAGTGACTCGTCTAGCGGGATTGATGAGCAGTTCTTC
CDR3 protein: CASSDSSSGIDEQFF
clone size: NA
D gene: TRBD2
CDR3 length: 15
V gene: TRBV6-4
J gene: TRBJ2-1

CDR3 DNA: TGTGCCAGCAGTTCTTTGACAGGGTTCGGGTACAATGAGCAGTTCTTC
CDR3 protein: CASSSLTGFGYNEQFF
clone size: few
D gene: TRBD1
CDR3 length: 16
V gene: TRBV28
J gene: TRBJ2-1

CDR3 DNA: TGTGCCAGCAGCTCCCGGAGGGATGAAAAACTGTTTTTT
CDR3 protein: CASSSRRDEKLFF
clone size: NA
D gene: NA
CDR3 length: 13
V gene: TRBV9
J gene: TRBJ1-4

CDR3 DNA: TGCAGCGTTGAAGATGTGCAGGGGAAAACCTACAATGAGCAGTTCTTC
CDR3 protein: CSVEDVQGKTYNEQFF
clone size: NA
D gene: NA
CDR3 length: 16
V gene: TRBV29-1
J gene: TRBJ2-1

CDR3 DNA: TGTGCCAGCAGTTTCATCGGTGGGACAGGGGGCTCAAACATTCAGTACTTC
CDR3 protein: CASSFIGGTGGSNIQYF
clone size: NA
D gene: TRBD1
CDR3 length: 17
V gene: TRBV27
J gene: TRBJ2-4

CDR3 DNA: TGCAGCGCGGGACAGACAATCTACAATGAGCAGTTCTTC
CDR3 protein: CSAGQTIYNEQFF
clone size: NA
D gene: TRBD1
CDR3 length: 13
V gene: TRBV29-1
J gene: TRBJ2-1

CDR3 DNA: TGTGCCAGCCAACCAGAATCAGGGAGCCCTGAAGCTTTCTTT
CDR3 protein: CASQPESGSPEAFF
clone size: NA
D gene: NA
CDR3 length: 14
V gene: TRBV18
J gene: TRBJ1-1

CDR3 DNA: TGTGCCAGCAGTTACTCGCAGGGACTAGCGGGAGTCGAGCAGTACTTC
CDR3 protein: CASSYSQGLAGVEQYF
clone size: NA
D gene: TRBD2
CDR3 length: 16
V gene: TRBV6-5
J gene: TRBJ2-7

CDR3 DNA: TGTGCCACCAGCCCAACACCCAAGGGGTCCTACGAGCAGTACTTC
CDR3 protein: CATSPTPKGSYEQYF
clone size: NA
D gene: NA
CDR3 length: 15
V gene: TRBV15
J gene: TRBJ2-7

CDR3 DNA: TGTGCCAGCAGCCGTGAGGGGGTGAGCACAGATACGCAGTATTTT
CDR3 protein: CASSREGVSTDTQYF
clone size: NA
D gene: NA
CDR3 length: 15
V gene: TRBV11-3
J gene: TRBJ2-3

CDR3 DNA: TGTGCCAGCCTACCCGGGACAGGCCTCTCCGGTCCCTCTGGGGCCAACGTCCTGACTTTC
CDR3 protein: CASLPGTGLSGPSGANVLTF
clone size: NA
D gene: TRBD1
CDR3 length: 20
V gene: TRBV7-8
J gene: TRBJ2-6

CDR3 DNA: TGTGCCAGCAGTGGAAATATGGCGACCCAGTACTTC
CDR3 protein: CASSGNMATQYF
clone size: NA
D gene: NA
CDR3 length: 12
V gene: TRBV2
J gene: TRBJ2-5

CDR3 DNA: TGTGCCAGCAGTTTTACAAAAGAGACCCAGTACTTC
CDR3 protein: CASSFTKETQYF
clone size: NA
D gene: NA
CDR3 length: 12
V gene: TRBV6-2/TRBV6-3
J gene: TRBJ2-5

CDR3 DNA: TGTGCCAGCAGCCAAGACCTTACTAGCGGAGCAACAGATACGCAGTATTTT
CDR3 protein: CASSQDLTSGATDTQYF
clone size: NA
D gene: TRBD2
CDR3 length: 17
V gene: TRBV7-3
J gene: TRBJ2-3

CDR3 DNA: TGTGCCAGTAGTGGGACACGGTTCGCCTATGGCTACACCTTC
CDR3 protein: CASSGTRFAYGYTF
clone size: NA
D gene: NA
CDR3 length: 14
V gene: TRBV19
J gene: TRBJ1-2

CDR3 DNA: TGTGCCAGCAGCCCTGGGACAGGGGAGAGTCGCTACACCTTC
CDR3 protein: CASSPGTGESRYTF
clone size: NA
D gene: TRBD1
CDR3 length: 14
V gene: TRBV14
J gene: TRBJ1-2